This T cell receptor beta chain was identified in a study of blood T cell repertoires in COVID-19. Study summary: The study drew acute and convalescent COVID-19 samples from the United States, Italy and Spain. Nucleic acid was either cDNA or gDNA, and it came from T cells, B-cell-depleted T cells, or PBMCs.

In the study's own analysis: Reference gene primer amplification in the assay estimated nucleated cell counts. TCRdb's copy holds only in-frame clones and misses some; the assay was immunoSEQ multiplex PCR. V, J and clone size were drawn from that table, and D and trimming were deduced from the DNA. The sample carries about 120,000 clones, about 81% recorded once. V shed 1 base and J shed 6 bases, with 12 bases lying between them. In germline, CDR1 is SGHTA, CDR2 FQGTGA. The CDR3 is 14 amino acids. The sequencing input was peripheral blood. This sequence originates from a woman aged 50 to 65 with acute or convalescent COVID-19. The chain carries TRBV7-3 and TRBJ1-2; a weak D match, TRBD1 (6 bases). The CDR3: CASSLMSGVDGYTF. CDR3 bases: TGTGCCAGCAGCTTAATGTCAGGGGTGGATGGCTACACCTTC.